This TCR beta chain is drawn from a study of blood T cell repertoires in COVID-19. Profiling relied on immunoSEQ multiplex PCR, and the TCRdb table lists in-frame clones only, not all of them. The sample lists roughly 96,000 clones, around 80% occurring once. CDR1 and CDR2 from the germline V gene are GTSNPN and SVGIG (reference sequence). V lost 1 base and J lost 4, with 7 bases in between. The CDR3 contains 12 residues. This clone occurred a few times. Other DNA variants within this sample encode the same CDR3. The source of this sequence is a man between 60 and 70 years old with acute or convalescent COVID-19. Sequenced: peripheral blood. The genes are TRBV30 and TRBJ2-5; D is perhaps TRBD2 (6 bases). CDR3 DNA: TGTGCCTGGAGTGGGGGAGGAGAGACCCAGTACTTC. It translates to CAWSGGGETQYF.